This is a list of T cell receptor beta chains from one sample in a study of cytomegalovirus exposure and HLA in healthy donors. The table came from immunoSEQ multiplex PCR; TCRdb's copy has only in-frame clones and leaves some out. The sample shows about 64,000 clones, around four fifths of them seen only once. Material for sequencing was PBMCs. The receptors were sampled from a male donor in good health and CMV-seropositive. Each CDR3 is given with its conserved first and last residue.

TRBJ2-7,TRBV4-2,CASSQEPGQGHEQYF
TRBJ2-4,TRBV7-8,CASSPWGYERTKNIQYF
TRBJ1-1,TRBV4-1,CASSHGDRDTEAFF
TRBJ1-5,TRBV5-6,CASSHSVNQPQHF
TRBJ1-6,TRBV7-9,CASSLVLRGASPLHF
TRBJ1-2,TRBV28,CASSSRASSVNYGYTF
TRBJ2-1,TRBV7-9,CASSPRGPTLWGQFF
TRBJ1-4,TRBV19,CASSIGLRETNEKLFF
TRBJ2-7,TRBV19,CASRPGQGNYEQYF
TRBJ1-1,TRBV29-1,CSGANGQMNTEAFF
TRBJ1-1,TRBV9,CASSSGQGHWSNTEAFF
TRBJ2-7,TRBV5-4,CASSLGKRDYSYF
TRBJ1-6,TRBV18,CASSVNNYPLHF
TRBJ1-5,TRBV6-1,CASSEYRVSNQPQHF
TRBJ1-5,TRBV27,CASSPIVSNQPQHF
TRBJ1-4,TRBV27,CASSSGQGSFTGEKLFF
TRBJ1-1,TRBV27,CASSFGQRDTEAFF
TRBJ1-1,TRBV7-8,CASSPGTGLNTEAFF
TRBJ1-5,TRBV6-6,CASSHSTVPQHF
TRBJ1-1,TRBV19,CAGGGSRAFF
TRBJ2-7,TRBV6-5,CASSYAGFLEQYF
TRBJ2-5,TRBV7-3,CASSFSGDGRRTQYF
TRBJ2-5,TRBV7-2,CASSSRTGLETQYF
TRBJ1-5,TRBV4-1,CASSQDAVANQPQHF